The TCR beta chain under discussion was sequenced for a study of spatial heterogeneity in lung cancer. Unique molecular identifiers tagged every individual TCR cDNA molecule. Via MiXCR, TCRdb re-called the 5' RACE reads, giving one row per CDR3 protein. The table shows about 5,900 distinct CDR3 sequences, with about 15% occurring only once. A remark on this clonotype: The antigen is unknown. A library prepared for alpha chains yielded this beta chain as an off-target read; its size is of little meaning.

Specified time point: sample taken at primary tumor resection. From tumor, nontumor lung or frozen PBMC, whole RNA was taken unsorted for sequencing. General study points: Mutation counts in tumors were tracked by counts of expanded intratumoral alpha and beta TCRs.

Source: lung tumor tissue, taken at surgery. The receptor comes from a male donor with early-stage non-small cell lung cancer.

For the CDR3, the DNA is TGTGCCAGCAGAATGACGGGGAACAATCAGCCCCAGCATTTT. Amino acid sequence: CASRMTGNNQPQHF. The chain combines TRBV28 with TRBJ1-5; D unclear. Germline V gene sequence: CDR1 MDHEN, CDR2 SYDVKM. The CDR3 covers 14 residues. With 6 bases removed from V and 3 bases from J, the gap between germline ends came to 12 bases.